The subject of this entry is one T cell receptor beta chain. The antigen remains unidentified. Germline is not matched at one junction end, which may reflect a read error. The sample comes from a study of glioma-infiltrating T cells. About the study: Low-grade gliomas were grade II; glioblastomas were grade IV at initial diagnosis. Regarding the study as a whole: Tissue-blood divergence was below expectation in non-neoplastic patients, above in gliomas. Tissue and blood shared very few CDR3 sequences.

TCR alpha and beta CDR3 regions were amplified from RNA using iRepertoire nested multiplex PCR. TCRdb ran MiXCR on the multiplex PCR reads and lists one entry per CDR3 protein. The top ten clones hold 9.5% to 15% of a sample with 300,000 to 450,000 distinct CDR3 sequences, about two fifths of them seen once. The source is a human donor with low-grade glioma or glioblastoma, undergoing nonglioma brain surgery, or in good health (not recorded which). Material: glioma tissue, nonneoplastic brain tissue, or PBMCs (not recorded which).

The CDR3 DNA reads TGCGCCAGCAGCAGGGCAGAGAACACTGAAGCTTCCTTT. Translated: CASSRAENTEASF. The chain couples TRBV5-1 to TRBJ1-1; D gene ambiguous. Germline loops: CDR1 SGHRS, CDR2 YFSETQ. This CDR3 comprises 13 residues.